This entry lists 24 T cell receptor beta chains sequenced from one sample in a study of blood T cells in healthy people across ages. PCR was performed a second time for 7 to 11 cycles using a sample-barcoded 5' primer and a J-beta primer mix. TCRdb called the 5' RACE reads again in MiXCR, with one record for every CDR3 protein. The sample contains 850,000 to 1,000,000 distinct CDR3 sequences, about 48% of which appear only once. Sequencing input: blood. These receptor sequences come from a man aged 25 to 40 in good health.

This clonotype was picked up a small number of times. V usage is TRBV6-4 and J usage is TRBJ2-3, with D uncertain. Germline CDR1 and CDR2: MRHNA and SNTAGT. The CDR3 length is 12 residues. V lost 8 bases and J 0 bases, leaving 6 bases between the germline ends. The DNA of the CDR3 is TGTGCCAGCGGGGAAAGCACAGATACGCAGTATTTT. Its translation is CASGESTDTQYF.

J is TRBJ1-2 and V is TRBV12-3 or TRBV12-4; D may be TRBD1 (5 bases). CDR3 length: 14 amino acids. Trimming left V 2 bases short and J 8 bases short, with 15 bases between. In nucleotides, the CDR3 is TGTGCCAGCAGTTTAACCGGACAAATGGGAGGCTACACCTTC. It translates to CASSLTGQMGGYTF.

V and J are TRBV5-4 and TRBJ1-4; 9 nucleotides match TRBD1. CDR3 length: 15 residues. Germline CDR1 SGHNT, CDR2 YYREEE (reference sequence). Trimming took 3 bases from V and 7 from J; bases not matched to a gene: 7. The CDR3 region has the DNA TGTGCCAGCAGCTCCCGACAGGGGGACGGTGAAAAACTGTTTTTT. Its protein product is CASSSRQGDGEKLFF.

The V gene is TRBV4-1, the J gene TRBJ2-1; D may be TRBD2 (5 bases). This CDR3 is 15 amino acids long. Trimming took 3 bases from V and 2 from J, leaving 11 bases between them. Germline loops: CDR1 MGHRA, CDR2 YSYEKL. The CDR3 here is CASSQSGRTYNEQFF. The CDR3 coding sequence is TGCGCCAGCAGCCAGAGCGGCAGAACCTACAATGAGCAGTTCTTC.

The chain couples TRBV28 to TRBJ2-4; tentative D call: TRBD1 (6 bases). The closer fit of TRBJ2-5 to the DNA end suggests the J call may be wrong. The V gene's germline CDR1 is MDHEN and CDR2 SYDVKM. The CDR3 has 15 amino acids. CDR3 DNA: TGTGCCAGCAGTGTTAAACAGGGTTTTCAAGAGACCCAGTACTTC. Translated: CASSVKQGFQETQYF.

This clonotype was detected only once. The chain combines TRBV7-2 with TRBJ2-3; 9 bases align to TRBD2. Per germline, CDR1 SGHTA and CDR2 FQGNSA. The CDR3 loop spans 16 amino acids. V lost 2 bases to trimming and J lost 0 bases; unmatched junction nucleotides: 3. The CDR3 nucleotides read TGTGCCAGCAGCTTAAGCGGGGGGTATAGCACAGATACGCAGTATTTT. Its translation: CASSLSGGYSTDTQYF. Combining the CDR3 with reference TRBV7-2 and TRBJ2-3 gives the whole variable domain GAGVSQSPSNKVTEKGKDVELRCDPISGHTALYWYRQSLGQGLEFLIYFQGNSAPDKSGLPSDRFSAERTGGSVSTLTIQRTQQEDSAVYLCASSLSGGYSTDTQYFGPGTRLTVL.

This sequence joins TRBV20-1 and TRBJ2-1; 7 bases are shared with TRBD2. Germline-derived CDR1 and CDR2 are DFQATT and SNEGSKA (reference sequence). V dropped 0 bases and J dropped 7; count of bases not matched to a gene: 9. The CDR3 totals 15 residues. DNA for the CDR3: TGCAGTGCTAGAGATGGAGCGGGGCTCACGAATGAGCAGTTCTTC. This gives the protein CSARDGAGLTNEQFF.

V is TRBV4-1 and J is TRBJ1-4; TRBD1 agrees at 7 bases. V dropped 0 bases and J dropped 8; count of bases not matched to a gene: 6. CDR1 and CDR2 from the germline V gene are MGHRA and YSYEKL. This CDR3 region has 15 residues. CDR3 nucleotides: TGCGCCAGCAGCCAAGATGTTACCAGGGGGGAAAAACTGTTTTTT. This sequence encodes CASSQDVTRGEKLFF.

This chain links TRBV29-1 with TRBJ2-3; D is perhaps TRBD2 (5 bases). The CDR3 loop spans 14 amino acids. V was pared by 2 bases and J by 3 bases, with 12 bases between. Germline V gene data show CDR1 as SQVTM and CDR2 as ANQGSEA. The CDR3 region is CSVERTVATDTQYF. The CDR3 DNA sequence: TGCAGCGTTGAAAGGACTGTCGCGACAGATACGCAGTATTTT.

The CDR3 reads CSARVISNQPQHF. The DNA of the CDR3 is TGCAGTGCTAGAGTGATTAGCAATCAGCCCCAGCATTTT. The chain uses TRBV20-1 and TRBJ1-5; D remains ambiguous. This CDR3 region has 13 residues. The V and J ends lost 1 base and 0 bases respectively, with 4 bases between them. CDR1 and CDR2 (germline): DFQATT, SNEGSKA (reference sequence).

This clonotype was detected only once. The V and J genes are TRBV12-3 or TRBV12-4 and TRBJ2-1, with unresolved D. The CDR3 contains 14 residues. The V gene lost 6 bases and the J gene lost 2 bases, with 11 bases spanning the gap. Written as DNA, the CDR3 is TGTGCCAGCAGGCTGGCAGTCGCCTACAATGAGCAGTTCTTC. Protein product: CASRLAVAYNEQFF.

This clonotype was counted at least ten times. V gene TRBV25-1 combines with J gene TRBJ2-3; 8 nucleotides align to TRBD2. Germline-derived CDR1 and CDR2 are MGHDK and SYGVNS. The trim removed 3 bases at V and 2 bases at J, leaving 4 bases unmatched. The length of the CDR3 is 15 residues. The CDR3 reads CASSDRGGYTDTQYF. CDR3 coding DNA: TGTGCCAGCAGTGATCGCGGGGGGTACACAGATACGCAGTATTTT.

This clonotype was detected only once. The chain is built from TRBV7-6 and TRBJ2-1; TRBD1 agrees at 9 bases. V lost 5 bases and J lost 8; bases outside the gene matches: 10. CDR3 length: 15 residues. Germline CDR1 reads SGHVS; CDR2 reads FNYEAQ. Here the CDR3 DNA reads TGTGCCAGCAGCCCCAGGACAGGGGTTCAGGATGAGCAGTTCTTC. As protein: CASSPRTGVQDEQFF.

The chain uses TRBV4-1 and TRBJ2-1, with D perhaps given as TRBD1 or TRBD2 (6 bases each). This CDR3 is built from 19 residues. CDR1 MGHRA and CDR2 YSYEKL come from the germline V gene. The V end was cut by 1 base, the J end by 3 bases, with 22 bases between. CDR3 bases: TGCGCCAGCAGCCAAGGGTCCAGAGGGGGGACCGGGAACTACAATGAGCAGTTCTTC. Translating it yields CASSQGSRGGTGNYNEQFF.

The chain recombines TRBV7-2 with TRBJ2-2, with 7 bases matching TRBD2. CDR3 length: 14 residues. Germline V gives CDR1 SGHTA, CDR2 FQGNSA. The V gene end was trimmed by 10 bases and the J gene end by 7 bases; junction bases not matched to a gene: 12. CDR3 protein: CATHVSAGVGELFF. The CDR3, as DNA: TGTGCCACCCACGTTAGCGCGGGGGTCGGGGAGCTGTTTTTT.

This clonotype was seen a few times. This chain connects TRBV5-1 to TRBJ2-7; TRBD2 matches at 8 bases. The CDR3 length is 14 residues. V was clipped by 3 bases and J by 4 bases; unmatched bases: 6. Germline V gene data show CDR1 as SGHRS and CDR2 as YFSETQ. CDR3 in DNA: TGCGCCAGCAGCTCCCTAGCGGGCCAATACGAGCAGTACTTC. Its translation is CASSSLAGQYEQYF.

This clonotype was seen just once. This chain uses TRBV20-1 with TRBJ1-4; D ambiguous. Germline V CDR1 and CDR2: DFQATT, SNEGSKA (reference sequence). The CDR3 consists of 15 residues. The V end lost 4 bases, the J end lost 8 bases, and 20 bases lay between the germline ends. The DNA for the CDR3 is TGCAGTGCTACCTCTACGGACGGTTTTGGGGAAAAACTGTTTTTT. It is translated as CSATSTDGFGEKLFF.

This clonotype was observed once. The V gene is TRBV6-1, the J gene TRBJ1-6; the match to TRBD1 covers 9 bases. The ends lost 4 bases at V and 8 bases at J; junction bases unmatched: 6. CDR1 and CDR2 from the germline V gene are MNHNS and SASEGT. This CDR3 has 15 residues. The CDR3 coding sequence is TGTGCCAGCAGTGGTGACAGGGGGTCTTATTCACCCCTCCACTTT. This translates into CASSGDRGSYSPLHF.

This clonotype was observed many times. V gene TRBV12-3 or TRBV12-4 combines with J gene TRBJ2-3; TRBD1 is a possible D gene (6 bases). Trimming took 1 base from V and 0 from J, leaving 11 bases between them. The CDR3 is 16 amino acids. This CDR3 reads CASSLGGGLSTDTQYF. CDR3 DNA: TGTGCCAGCAGTTTAGGTGGGGGCCTAAGCACAGATACGCAGTATTTT.

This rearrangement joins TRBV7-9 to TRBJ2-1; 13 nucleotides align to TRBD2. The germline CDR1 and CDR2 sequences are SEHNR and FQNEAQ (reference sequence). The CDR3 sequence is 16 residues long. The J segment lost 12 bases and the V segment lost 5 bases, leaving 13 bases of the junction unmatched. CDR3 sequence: CASSPAGTSGVGAQFF. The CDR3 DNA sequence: TGTGCCAGCAGCCCAGCCGGGACTAGCGGGGTCGGTGCGCAGTTCTTC.

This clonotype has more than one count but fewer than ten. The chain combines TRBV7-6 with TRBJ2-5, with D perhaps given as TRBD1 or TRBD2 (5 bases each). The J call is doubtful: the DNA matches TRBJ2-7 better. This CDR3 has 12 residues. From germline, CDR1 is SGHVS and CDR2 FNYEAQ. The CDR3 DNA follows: TGTGCCAGCAGTCACCGGGACGACGAGCAGTACTTC. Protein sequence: CASSHRDDEQYF.

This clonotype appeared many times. CDR3 sequence (DNA): TGCAGTGCTAGAGAGCCTAGCGGGGGGTTCACAGATACGCAGTATTTT. This translates into CSAREPSGGFTDTQYF. V and J are TRBV20-1 and TRBJ2-3, with 11 bases identical to TRBD2. CDR3 length equals 16 residues. The ends lost 0 bases at V and 2 bases at J; junction bases unmatched: 4. The germline CDR1 and CDR2 sequences are DFQATT and SNEGSKA (reference sequence).

The chain's CDR3 is CASSLAGGHSPLHF. CDR3 bases: TGTGCCAGCAGCTTGGCGGGGGGACATTCACCCCTCCACTTT. The chain couples TRBV5-8 to TRBJ1-6; possible D gene TRBD1, 5 bases. Trimming cost V 0 bases and J 8 bases, with 9 bases left between them. The length of the CDR3 is 14 residues. Germline V gives CDR1 SGHTS, CDR2 YDEGEE.

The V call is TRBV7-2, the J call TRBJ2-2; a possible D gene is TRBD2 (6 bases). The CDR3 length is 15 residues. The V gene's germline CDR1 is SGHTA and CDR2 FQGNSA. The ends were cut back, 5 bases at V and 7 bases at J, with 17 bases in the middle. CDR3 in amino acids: CASSGGGVGIGELFF. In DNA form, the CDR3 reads TGTGCCAGCAGCGGAGGAGGGGTCGGCATCGGGGAGCTGTTTTTT.